The T cell receptor beta chain described here comes from a study of blood T cell repertoires in COVID-19. Overall study: Sites in the United States, Italy and Spain provided acute and convalescent COVID-19 samples. Nucleic acid was either cDNA or gDNA, and it came from T cells, B-cell-depleted T cells, or PBMCs.

The V and J ends lost 4 bases and 5 bases, in that order; junction bases with no gene match: 4. CDR3 length equals 13 residues. Germline V gene data show CDR1 as SGHTA and CDR2 as FQGNSA. Data came from immunoSEQ multiplex PCR; TCRdb stores just in-frame clones and leaves some out. There are roughly 410,000 clones in the sample; around 87% occur only once, and about 2.3% lies in the top ten. While infection was still active, Seattle patients were enrolled and then followed longitudinally. The chain combines TRBV7-2 with TRBJ1-2, with 7 bases fitting TRBD1. The clonotype originates from an older woman with COVID-19, enrolled during active disease. Sequencing was done on a sample of peripheral blood. Here the CDR3 DNA reads TGTGCCAGCAGCTCAACAGGGGTGTATGGCTACACCTTC. Translated: CASSSTGVYGYTF.